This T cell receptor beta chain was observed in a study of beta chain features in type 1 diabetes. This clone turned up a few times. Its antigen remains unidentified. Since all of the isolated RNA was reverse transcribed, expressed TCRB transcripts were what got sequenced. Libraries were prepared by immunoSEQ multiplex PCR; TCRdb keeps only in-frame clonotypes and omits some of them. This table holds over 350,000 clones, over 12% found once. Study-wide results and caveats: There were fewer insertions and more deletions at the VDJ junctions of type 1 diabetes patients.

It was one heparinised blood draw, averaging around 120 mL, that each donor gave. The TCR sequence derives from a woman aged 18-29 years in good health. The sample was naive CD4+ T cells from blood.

In DNA, the CDR3 is TGCGCCAGCAGCTTTTCGGCACAGGGGGTTTACGAGCAGTACTTC. It is translated as CASSFSAQGVYEQYF. The V and J genes are TRBV5-1 and TRBJ2-7, with 8 bases matching TRBD1. CDR1 and CDR2 from the germline V gene are SGHRS and YFSETQ. The CDR3 totals 15 residues. With V trimmed by 2 bases and J by 4 bases, 8 bases remained unmatched.